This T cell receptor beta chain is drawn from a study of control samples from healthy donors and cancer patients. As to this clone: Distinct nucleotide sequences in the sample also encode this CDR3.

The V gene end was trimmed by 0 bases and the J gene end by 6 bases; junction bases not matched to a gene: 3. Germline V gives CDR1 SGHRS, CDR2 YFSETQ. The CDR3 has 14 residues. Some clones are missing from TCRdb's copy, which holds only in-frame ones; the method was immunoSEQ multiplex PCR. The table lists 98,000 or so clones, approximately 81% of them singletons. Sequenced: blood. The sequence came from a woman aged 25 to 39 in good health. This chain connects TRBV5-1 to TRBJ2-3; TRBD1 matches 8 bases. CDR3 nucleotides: TGCGCCAGCAGCTTGGGGCAGGGGGCCGATACGCAGTATTTT. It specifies CASSLGQGADTQYF.